A selection of T cell receptor beta chains follows, all from one sample in a study of blood T cell repertoires in COVID-19. The protocol was immunoSEQ multiplex PCR, while the TCRdb copy is restricted to in-frame clones and leaves out a portion. The top ten hold 5% of the sample, which has 150,000 to 200,000 clones, around 88% seen once. Sequencing input: peripheral blood. The receptors derive from a human donor in a cohort sampled during active COVID-19. CDR3s include the opening cysteine and the closing phenylalanine or tryptophan. The D gene is left open where the match is weak.

TRBV11-1,TRBJ2-3,NA,TGTGCCAGCAGCGTTATAGCCACAGATACGCAGTATTTT,CASSVIATDTQYF
TRBV4-1,TRBJ2-3,NA,TGCGCCAGCAGCCAAGACGATGGGCGGGGAGATACGCAGTATTTT,CASSQDDGRGDTQYF
TRBV27,TRBJ1-2,TRBD1,TGTGCCAGCAGTCCCCAGACAGGGGGCGACTATGGCTACACCTTC,CASSPQTGGDYGYTF
TRBV10-2,TRBJ1-3,NA,TGCGCCAGCAGTGAGTCCAGTTACGGGTCTTCTGGAAACACCATATATTTT,CASSESSYGSSGNTIYF
TRBV18,TRBJ2-3,TRBD2,TGTGCCAGCTCACCCAAGACTAGCGGGGGTTTAGATACGCAGTATTTT,CASSPKTSGGLDTQYF
TRBV7-3,TRBJ2-6,NA,TGTGCCAGCAGCTTACTGGGGGCCAACGTCCTGACTTTC,CASSLLGANVLTF
TRBV11-2,TRBJ2-3,TRBD2,TGTGCCAGCAGCTTAGCGCCGGGACTACTCACAGATACGCAGTATTTT,CASSLAPGLLTDTQYF
TRBV14,TRBJ2-1,NA,TGTGCCAGCAGCCCGGTGGGGAGCTCCTACAATGAGCAGTTCTTC,CASSPVGSSYNEQFF
TRBV5-1,TRBJ2-7,TRBD1,TGCGCCAGCAGCTTGGGACAGGGGGCTAACGAGCAGTACTTC,CASSLGQGANEQYF
TRBV19,TRBJ2-1,TRBD1,TGTGCCAGTAGTTGGGGACAGGGTTCAAATGAGCAGTTCTTC,CASSWGQGSNEQFF
TRBV19,TRBJ1-6,NA,TGTGCCAGTAGTATAGGGGGAGCGGATAATTCACCCCTCCACTTT,CASSIGGADNSPLHF
TRBV5-5,TRBJ2-1,TRBD2,TGTGCCAGCCGACTTGGGGGGACTAGCGGCTACAATGAGCAGTTCTTC,CASRLGGTSGYNEQFF
TRBV18,TRBJ1-2,NA,TGTGCCAGCTCACCATGGACAGACACAGGAGACACCTTC,CASSPWTDTGDTF
TRBV6-5,TRBJ2-1,TRBD1,TGTGCCAGCAGTTCACCGGGACAGGGGGGCGATGAGCAGTTCTTC,CASSSPGQGGDEQFF